The clone carrying this TCR beta chain has only a few counts. The antigen is unknown. TCRB transcripts that were expressed got sequenced, as all of the isolated RNA had been reverse transcribed. Profiling relied on immunoSEQ multiplex PCR, and the TCRdb table lists in-frame clones only, not all of them. The data hold almost 350,000 clones, with about 18% observed a single time. The data originate from a study of beta chain features in type 1 diabetes. This CDR3 is 15 amino acids long. Germline V lookup: CDR1 PRHDT, CDR2 FYEKMQ (reference sequence). Trimming took off 5 bases at V and 8 bases at J, with 19 bases between the two ends. Every sorted population was more than 95% pure. Study results and caveats: The study found fewer insertions and more deletions at VDJ junctions in type 1 diabetes patients. The cDNA sequencing approach could over-represent high-TCR-expressing cells.

The gene calls are TRBV13 and TRBJ2-4; D remains ambiguous. Material: naive CD4+ T cells from blood. The receptor comes from a woman aged 18 to 35 in good health. The CDR3 loop reads CASSASEGGGDIQYF. The CDR3 DNA follows: TGTGCCAGCAGCGCCTCCGAAGGTGGTGGAGACATTCAGTACTTC.